The rows below give T cell receptor beta chains drawn from one sample of a study of T cell responses to AZD1222 COVID-19 vaccine. This table comes from immunoSEQ multiplex PCR, and its TCRdb copy is limited to in-frame clones, with some not included. The sample holds about 140,000 clones, more than 85% seen once. The input for sequencing was peripheral blood, taken on day 0 of AZD1222 vaccination. These TCRs come from an adult in good health. The CDR3 runs from the conserved cysteine through the conserved F or W. A D gene is named only where the DNA matches it firmly. The size field is filled for only some rows; it gives once, few, many or a size class.

d_call	v_call	clone_size	j_call	cdr3_nt	cdr3_aa
TRBD2	TRBV11-2	-	TRBJ2-5	TGTGCCAGCAGCTCCCCCGCGGGAGTAGGGGAGACCCAGTACTTC	CASSSPAGVGETQYF
-	TRBV7-9	-	TRBJ1-1	TGTGCCAGAGAACTCCAACTGATCAGTGGGGGGGCTATGAACACTGAAGCTTTCTTT	CARELQLISGGAMNTEAFF
-	TRBV11-3	-	TRBJ1-1	TGTGCCAGCAGCTTAGGTCAGTGGGTGAACACTGAAGCTTTCTTT	CASSLGQWVNTEAFF
TRBD2	TRBV7-7	-	TRBJ2-2	TGTGCCAGCAGCAGGACTAGCGGGGGGCCCGGGGAGCTGTTTTTT	CASSRTSGGPGELFF
-	TRBV6-5	-	TRBJ2-7	TGTGCCAGCAGCAAGAGTACGGGGACAGCGGGCGAGCAGTACTTC	CASSKSTGTAGEQYF
-	TRBV30	-	TRBJ1-2	TGTGCCTTAAACCCCGCACAGGGCCTCTATGGCTACACCTTC	CALNPAQGLYGYTF
-	TRBV2	once	TRBJ1-5	TGTGCCAGCAGTCCCGGGCGGGGGGTTTCTCAGCCCCAGCATTTT	CASSPGRGVSQPQHF
TRBD2	TRBV28	-	TRBJ2-7	TGTGCCAGCGTCGGGACTAGCGGGTCCTACGAGCAGTACTTC	CASVGTSGSYEQYF
TRBD2	TRBV7-8	-	TRBJ2-1	TGTGCCAGCAGCCCGCACACACTAGCGGGGGGGCTCGGACAGTTCTTC	CASSPHTLAGGLGQFF
-	TRBV18	few	TRBJ2-4	TGTGCCAGCTCACCCCTGGGGACTTTAAAAAACATTCAGTACTTC	CASSPLGTLKNIQYF
-	TRBV5-6	-	TRBJ2-5	TGTGCCAGCAGCTTGGGCTACCAATCGTACCAAGAGACCCAGTACTTC	CASSLGYQSYQETQYF
TRBD1	TRBV7-9	-	TRBJ1-2	TGTGCCAGCAGAAATACGAACAGGGGCGATAACTATGGCTACACCTTC	CASRNTNRGDNYGYTF
TRBD2	TRBV7-6	-	TRBJ2-3	TGTGCCAGCAGCCCACAGACTAGCGGGAGGACAGATACGCAGTATTTT	CASSPQTSGRTDTQYF